Below are 2 T cell receptor beta chains sequenced from a single sample in a study of CD8 T cells in Susac syndrome. The RNA input was about 0.45 to 1 ug, and it was reverse transcribed with random hexamers. TCRdb itself ran the immunoSEQ multiplex PCR reads through MiXCR, one entry per CDR3 protein. This sample has roughly 130,000 distinct CDR3 sequences, with roughly 95% found just once. The sequencing input was CD4+ T cells from PBMCs. These receptor sequences come from a human donor with Susac syndrome.

The V gene is TRBV27, the J gene TRBJ1-1; D gene ambiguous. Germline CDR1 and CDR2: MNHEY and SMNVEV (reference sequence). V was shortened by 5 bases and J by 6 bases, with 13 bases between the two germline ends. The length of the CDR3 is 13 residues. This CDR3 reads CASSQREGSEAFF. The CDR3 bases are TGTGCCAGCAGTCAAAGGGAGGGCTCTGAAGCTTTCTTT.

The rearrangement uses TRBV30 and TRBJ2-1, with 9 positions matching TRBD1. Germline lookup yields CDR1 GTSNPN and CDR2 SVGIG (reference sequence). J was trimmed by 9 bases and V by 6 bases; bases with no gene match: 12. The CDR3 has 14 residues. The CDR3 spells CACPSGDRDREQFF. For the CDR3, the DNA is TGTGCCTGCCCTTCTGGGGACAGGGACCGTGAGCAGTTCTTC.